A selection of T cell receptor beta chains follows, all from one sample in a study of blood T cells in healthy people across ages. Each CDR3 protein is one row after TCRdb ran MiXCR on the 5' RACE reads. The table includes about 640,000 distinct CDR3 sequences, 58% detected once. Sequences were obtained from blood. These receptors were obtained from a man aged 55 to 70 in good health. Both conserved end residues are trimmed from each CDR3. Fields, in order: CDR3 protein, J gene, V gene.

CDR3 protein: ASSLLSYEQY
J gene: TRBJ2-7
V gene: TRBV11-2

CDR3 protein: ASSFRGRFGYT
J gene: TRBJ1-2
V gene: TRBV5-5

CDR3 protein: ASRRTSGLYQETQY
J gene: TRBJ2-5
V gene: TRBV11-1

CDR3 protein: ASSESGGATGELF
J gene: TRBJ2-2
V gene: TRBV12-3/TRBV12-4

CDR3 protein: ASSTQGSWTGELF
J gene: TRBJ2-2
V gene: TRBV28

CDR3 protein: ASSPTGRGTEAF
J gene: TRBJ1-1
V gene: TRBV6-1

CDR3 protein: ASSVGLAERETQY
J gene: NA
V gene: TRBV9

CDR3 protein: SARPMDRSSYNSPLH
J gene: TRBJ1-6
V gene: TRBV20-1

CDR3 protein: AISESTLGRYEQY
J gene: TRBJ2-7
V gene: TRBV10-3

CDR3 protein: ASSEFPLSGTGGETQY
J gene: TRBJ2-5
V gene: TRBV25-1

CDR3 protein: ATSRDKQPQH
J gene: TRBJ1-5
V gene: TRBV15

CDR3 protein: SANLFRGNEQF
J gene: TRBJ2-1
V gene: TRBV20-1

CDR3 protein: ASSPLMTGYEQY
J gene: TRBJ2-7
V gene: TRBV7-9

CDR3 protein: ASSQRGLTSAYNEQF
J gene: TRBJ2-1
V gene: TRBV3-1

CDR3 protein: ATSPGGATYGYT
J gene: TRBJ1-2
V gene: TRBV24-1

CDR3 protein: ASSLLTGANYGYT
J gene: TRBJ1-2
V gene: TRBV5-1

CDR3 protein: SVREGTGPYEQY
J gene: TRBJ2-7
V gene: TRBV29-1

CDR3 protein: ASRRSNQPQH
J gene: TRBJ1-5
V gene: TRBV12-3/TRBV12-4

CDR3 protein: SALRVGMNTEAF
J gene: TRBJ1-1
V gene: TRBV20-1

CDR3 protein: SASWLAGLQETQY
J gene: TRBJ2-5
V gene: TRBV20-1

CDR3 protein: ASSELGFGTDTQY
J gene: TRBJ2-3
V gene: TRBV25-1

CDR3 protein: ASSLGPGAGNHQPQH
J gene: TRBJ1-5
V gene: TRBV12-3/TRBV12-4